The TCR beta chain under discussion was sequenced for a study of response to subunit inactivated influenza vaccine. Notes on the study in general: It was the authors' suggestion that each seasonal influenza vaccination recruits few new T cells.

This CDR3 has 16 residues. Germline lookup yields CDR1 MDHEN and CDR2 SYDVKM. The ends were cut back, 2 bases at V and 0 bases at J, with 13 bases in the middle. Ten or more counts support this clonotype. The antigen remains unidentified. Each CDR3 protein is one row after TCRdb ran MiXCR on the RT-PCR reads. The sample yields hundreds of thousands of distinct CDR3 sequences, 14% seen once. The source was PBMCs from blood, collected around 15 days before vaccination. The rearrangement joins TRBV28 to TRBJ1-1; D might be TRBD1 (5 bases). This TCR came from a man aged 50-59 years who received an inactivated influenza vaccine. CDR3 region: CASSLQGQPMNTEAFF. DNA for the CDR3: TGTGCCAGCAGTTTACAGGGCCAGCCGATGAACACTGAAGCTTTCTTT.